The present entry profiles one T cell receptor (beta chain) with its context. Amplification of TCRs used a constant-region primer and V-primer adapter for roughly 20 PCR cycles. MiXCR, applied by TCRdb to the reads, yields one record per CDR3 protein. Here the sample spans around 57,000 distinct CDR3 sequences, approximately 35% being singletons. Time point reported: after trial treatment. Stated treatment: LDRT plus nivolumab, ipilimumab, low-dose cyclophosphamide and aspirin (RACIN trial). This specimen belongs to a study of low-dose radiotherapy and immunotherapy resistance in tumors. At the level of the study: Cohort 2 was treated with 1 Gy per fraction every two weeks, amounting to 13 Gy across 26 weeks.

The CDR3 length is 13 residues. Trimming cost V 6 bases and J 5 bases; bases outside gene matches: 7. The germline V gene has CDR1 MNHEY and CDR2 SMNVEV (reference sequence). The clonotype comes from a male donor with rectosigmoid adenocarcinoma. The starting material was PBMCs, obtained after low-dose radiotherapy plus immunotherapy. The chain is built from TRBV27 and TRBJ2-7; 7 nucleotides align to TRBD1. CDR3 amino acids: CASSPTGFHEQYF. CDR3 DNA: TGTGCCAGCAGCCCGACAGGGTTCCACGAGCAGTACTTC.